The entry that follows covers one T cell receptor beta chain sequence. Which antigen it targets is not known. No much larger clone exists at a distance of one base, and base qualities are not known. CDR3 length: 16 amino acids, cysteine to phenylalanine. Only the CDR3 region is kept as DNA, spanning 48 bases read in frame from base 1. For CDR1 and CDR2, the germline V gene lists MNHNS and SASEGT. Clipping removes 2 bases from V and 3 bases from J, with 8 as the unmatched junction base count. The immunoSEQ Assay, a bias-controlled multiplex PCR, was used to amplify TCRbeta CDR3 regions from genomic DNA. In the source study's methods: The number of nucleated cells in each sample was estimated from the amplification of reference gene primers within the assay. To quantify the absolute abundance of each unique TCRbeta CDR3 rearrangement, sequence reads were collapsed and filtered. Productive Simpson clonality was computed per sample as the square root of Simpson's diversity index over productive rearrangements. Here the immuneACCESS table is served through TCRdb, limited to in-frame sequences with V and J called. Missing clones are a known gap in these copies; in checked studies unresolved V genes cover under half, and the rest lacks a known reason. V, J and clone size reflect that table, while D and trimming were determined from the DNA. Here the sample has tens of thousands of clones; 70% to 90% occur a single time. The ten biggest clones cover about 7% of the sample.

This sample stems from a study of blood T cell repertoires in COVID-19 (TCRdb year 2020). Describing the broader study: Collaborator samples came from the United States, Italy and Spain and covered acute and convalescent phases of COVID-19. The prospective study material was composed of cDNA or gDNA derived from T cells, B-cell-depleted T cells, or PBMCs. Deeply sampled blood TCRbeta repertoires from subjects exposed to, actively infected with, or recovered from COVID-19 were included in the dataset. The repertoires were released in a freely available public database intended as a resource for research on the immune response to SARS-CoV-2. Samples came from the ongoing ImmuneRACE study (first 160 participants) plus 1,254 subjects from 6 global collaborators. A de-identified subject ID, COVID-19 status, age in years and sex were almost always included in the sample metadata. Where available, HLA class I and class II types were obtained from metadata supplied by the sample provider rather than from assay-based typing. The research as a whole found: The amount of clinical and demographic metadata varied by source and participant and was provided uncurated.

The collaborating institutions used their own protocols to collect whole blood in K2EDTA tubes. For TCRbeta analysis, collaborators shipped samples as frozen whole blood, isolated PBMCs, or DNA extracted from either of those sample types. What was sequenced was peripheral blood. This sequence uses TRBV6-1 and TRBJ2-7; the junction holds 9 bases that match TRBD1. The TCR originated in a man between 60 and 70 years old with acute or convalescent COVID-19. The bases read TGTGCCAGCAGTGAATTTTCCGGGACAGGGATCTACGAGCAGTACTTC. Translated, it gives CASSEFSGTGIYEQYF.